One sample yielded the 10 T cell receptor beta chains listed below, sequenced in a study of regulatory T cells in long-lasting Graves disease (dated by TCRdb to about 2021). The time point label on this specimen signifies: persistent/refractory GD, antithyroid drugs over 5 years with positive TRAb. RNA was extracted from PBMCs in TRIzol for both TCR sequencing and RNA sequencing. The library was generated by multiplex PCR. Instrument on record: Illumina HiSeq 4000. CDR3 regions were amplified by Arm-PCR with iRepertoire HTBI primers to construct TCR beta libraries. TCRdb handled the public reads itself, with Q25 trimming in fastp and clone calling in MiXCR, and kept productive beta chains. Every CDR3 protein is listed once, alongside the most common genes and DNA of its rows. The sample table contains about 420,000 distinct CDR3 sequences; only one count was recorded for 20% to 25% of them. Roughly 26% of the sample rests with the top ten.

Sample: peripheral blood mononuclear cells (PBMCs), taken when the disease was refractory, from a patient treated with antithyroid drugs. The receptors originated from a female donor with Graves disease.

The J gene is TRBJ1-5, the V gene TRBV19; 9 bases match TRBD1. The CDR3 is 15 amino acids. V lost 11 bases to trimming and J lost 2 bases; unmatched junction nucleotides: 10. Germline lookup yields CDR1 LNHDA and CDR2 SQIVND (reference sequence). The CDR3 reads CASHRGQFGNQPQHF. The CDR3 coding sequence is TGTGCCTCGCACAGGGGGCAATTTGGCAATCAGCCCCAGCATTTT.

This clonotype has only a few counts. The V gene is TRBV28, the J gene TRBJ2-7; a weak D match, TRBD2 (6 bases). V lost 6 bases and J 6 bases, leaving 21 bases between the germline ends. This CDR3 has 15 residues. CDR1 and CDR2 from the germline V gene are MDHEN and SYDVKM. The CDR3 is CASSLRGSGPLEQYF. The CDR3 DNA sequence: TGTGCCAGCAGCCTTAGAGGTAGCGGACCTCTCGAGCAGTACTTC. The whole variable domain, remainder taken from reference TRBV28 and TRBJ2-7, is DVKVTQSSRYLVKRTGEKVFLECVQDMDHENMFWYRQDPGLGLRLIYFSYDVKMKEKGDIPEGYSVSREKKERFSLILESASTNQTSMYLCASSLRGSGPLEQYFGPGTRLTVT.

The CDR3 coding sequence is TGTGCCTGGAGTGACGGACAGGGTGGCTTCCCGGCTGGAAACACCATATATTTT. This sequence encodes CAWSDGQGGFPAGNTIYF. This chain connects TRBV30 to TRBJ1-3; 8 positions match TRBD1. Per germline, CDR1 GTSNPN and CDR2 SVGIG (reference sequence). V lost 1 base, J lost 2 bases, and 13 bases stayed unmatched. The CDR3 is 18 amino acids. Based on the CDR3 plus reference TRBV30 and TRBJ1-3, the full variable domain is SQTIHQWPATLVQPVGSPLSLECTVEGTSNPNLYWYRQAAGRGLQLLFYSVGIGQISSEVPQNLSASRPQDRQFILSSKKLLLSDSGFYLCAWSDGQGGFPAGNTIYFGEGSWLTVV.

CDR3 sequence (DNA): TGCGCCAGCAGCCAAGGCCTTAACTATGGCTACACCTTC. This sequence encodes CASSQGLNYGYTF. The rearrangement links TRBV4-3 to TRBJ1-2; D uncertain. V lost 1 base and J 1 base, leaving 4 bases between the germline ends. Germline loops: CDR1 LGHNA, CDR2 YSLEER. The CDR3 totals 13 residues.

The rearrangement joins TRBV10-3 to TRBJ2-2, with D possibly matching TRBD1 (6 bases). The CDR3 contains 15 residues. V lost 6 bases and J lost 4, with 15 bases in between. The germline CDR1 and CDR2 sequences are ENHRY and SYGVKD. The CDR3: CAIRSLGGSTGELFF. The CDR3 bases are TGTGCCATCAGAAGCTTAGGGGGAAGCACCGGGGAGCTGTTTTTT.

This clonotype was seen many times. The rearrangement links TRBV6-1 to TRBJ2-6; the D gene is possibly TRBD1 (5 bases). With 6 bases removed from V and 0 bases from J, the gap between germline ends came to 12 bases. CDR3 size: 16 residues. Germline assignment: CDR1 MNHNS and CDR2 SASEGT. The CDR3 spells CASRDTSSSGANVLTF. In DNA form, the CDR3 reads TGTGCCAGCAGGGACACAAGTAGCTCTGGGGCCAACGTCCTGACTTTC.

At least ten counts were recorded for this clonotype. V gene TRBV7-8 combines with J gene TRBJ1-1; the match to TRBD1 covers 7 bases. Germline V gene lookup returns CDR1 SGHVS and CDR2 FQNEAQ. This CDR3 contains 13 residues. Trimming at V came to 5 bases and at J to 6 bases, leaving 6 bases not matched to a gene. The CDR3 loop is CASSRQGLAEAFF. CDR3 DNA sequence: TGTGCCAGCAGCAGACAGGGTCTGGCTGAAGCTTTCTTT.

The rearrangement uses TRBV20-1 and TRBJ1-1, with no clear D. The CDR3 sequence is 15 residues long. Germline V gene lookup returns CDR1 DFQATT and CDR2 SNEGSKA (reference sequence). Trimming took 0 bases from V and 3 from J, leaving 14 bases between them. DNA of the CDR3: TGCAGTGCTAGAGATCCACAGAGCGGTCACACTGAAGCTTTCTTT. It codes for CSARDPQSGHTEAFF.

CDR3 amino acids: CASSALTGSGYTF. CDR3 nucleotides: TGTGCCAGCAGTGCACTAACCGGGAGCGGCTACACCTTC. J is TRBJ1-2 and V is TRBV2; the D is unclear. Trimming left V 4 bases short and J 8 bases short, with 14 bases between. CDR1 and CDR2 (germline): SNHLY, FYNNEI. The CDR3 is 13 residues long.

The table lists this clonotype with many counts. The CDR3 nucleotides read TGTGCCAGCAGTTACTCTGCAGGGGGCGTTTCTGGGCAGTACTTC. Protein: CASSYSAGGVSGQYF. V usage is TRBV6-5 and J usage is TRBJ2-7; 8 bases are shared with TRBD1. Trimming at V came to 0 bases and at J to 9 bases, leaving 10 bases not matched to a gene. CDR1 and CDR2 from the germline V gene are MNHEY and SVGAGI. CDR3 length equals 15 residues.